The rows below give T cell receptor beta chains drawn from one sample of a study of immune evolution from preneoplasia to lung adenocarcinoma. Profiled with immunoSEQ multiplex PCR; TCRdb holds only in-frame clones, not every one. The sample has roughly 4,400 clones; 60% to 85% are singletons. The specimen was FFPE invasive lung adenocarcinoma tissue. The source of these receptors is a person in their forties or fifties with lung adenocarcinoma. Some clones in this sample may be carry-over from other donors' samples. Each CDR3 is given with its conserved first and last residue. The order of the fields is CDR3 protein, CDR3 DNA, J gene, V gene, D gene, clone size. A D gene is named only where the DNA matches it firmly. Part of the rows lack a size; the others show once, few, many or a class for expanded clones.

CASSPGRLAGVLSYEQYF | TGTGCCAGCAGCCCTGGGAGACTAGCGGGAGTTCTCTCCTACGAGCAGTACTTC | TRBJ2-7 | TRBV4-2 | TRBD2 | .
CASSLRIQGRFSGANVLTF | TGTGCCAGCAGCTTACGCATACAGGGGCGATTCTCTGGGGCCAACGTCCTGACTTTC | TRBJ2-6 | TRBV11-2 | TRBD1 | .
CASSYSGFTDTQYF | TGTGCCAGCAGCTATTCAGGATTCACAGATACGCAGTATTTT | TRBJ2-3 | TRBV7-9 | . | .
CASSQGASGAQETQYF | TGTGCCAGCAGCCAGGGGGCTAGCGGGGCACAAGAGACCCAGTACTTC | TRBJ2-5 | TRBV4-2 | TRBD2 | .
CASSFRLEGEQYF | TGCGCCAGCAGCTTTCGCCTGGAGGGCGAGCAGTACTTC | TRBJ2-7 | TRBV5-1 | . | once
CASSLSAMGRGSTDTQYF | TGTGCCAGCAGCTTAAGCGCCATGGGGCGGGGTAGCACAGATACGCAGTATTTT | TRBJ2-3 | TRBV7-3 | . | large
CASRAGQGGNTEAFF | TGTGCCAGTAGGGCGGGACAGGGGGGGAACACTGAAGCTTTCTTT | TRBJ1-1 | TRBV19 | TRBD1 | .
CASKGTTNEKLFF | TGTGCCAGCAAGGGGACAACTAATGAAAAACTGTTTTTT | TRBJ1-4 | TRBV28 | . | .
CASSYVRKQAFF | TGTGCCAGCAGCTACGTTCGGAAACAAGCTTTCTTT | TRBJ1-1 | TRBV7-9 | . | once
CASSPGVGGEETQYF | TGTGCCAGCAGCCCGGGAGTAGGGGGGGAAGAGACCCAGTACTTC | TRBJ2-5 | TRBV11-2 | . | .
CASSRGYEHSSYNEQFF | TGCGCCAGCAGCCGGGGGTACGAACACAGCTCCTACAATGAGCAGTTCTTC | TRBJ2-1 | TRBV4-1 | . | .
CASSQVNRGLRTEAFF | TGCGCCAGCAGCCAAGTCAACAGGGGCTTGAGAACTGAAGCTTTCTTT | TRBJ1-1 | TRBV4-1 | TRBD1 | .
CASSLGQTLGVETQYF | TGTGCCAGCAGCTTAGGACAGACCCTCGGTGTGGAGACCCAGTACTTC | TRBJ2-5 | TRBV7-8 | . | .
CASSGVRAGETQYF | TGTGCCAGCAGCGGGGTCCGGGCAGGAGAGACCCAGTACTTC | TRBJ2-5 | TRBV2 | . | .
CASSSRWGGLNYGYTF | TGTGCCAGCAGTTCCAGGTGGGGGGGCCTGAACTATGGCTACACCTTC | TRBJ1-2 | TRBV27 | . | few
CASSPPGLTTDTQYF | TGTGCCAGCAGTCCGCCGGGACTTACCACAGATACGCAGTATTTT | TRBJ2-3 | TRBV6-5 | . | .
CASGLPTESTDTQYF | TGTGCTAGTGGTTTGCCTACAGAATCCACAGATACGCAGTATTTT | TRBJ2-3 | TRBV12-5 | . | .
CASSGSPDGTYEQYF | TGTGCCAGCAGCGGGAGCCCGGACGGTACCTACGAGCAGTACTTC | TRBJ2-7 | TRBV7-6 | . | .
CASSLTSGSGYEQYF | TGTGCCAGCAGCTTAACTAGCGGGAGTGGGTACGAGCAGTACTTC | TRBJ2-7 | TRBV5-5 | TRBD2 | few
CSVPAALGETQYF | TGCAGCGTTCCGGCTGCCCTAGGAGAGACCCAGTACTTC | TRBJ2-5 | TRBV29-1 | . | .
CASSSTTGQRAFF | TGTGCCAGCAGCTCGACGACAGGGCAACGAGCTTTCTTT | TRBJ1-1 | TRBV7-9 | TRBD1 | .
CAWGPLLITDTQYF | TGTGCCTGGGGCCCTTTATTAATCACAGATACGCAGTATTTT | TRBJ2-3 | TRBV30 | . | .
CASSFSARGSGETQYF | TGTGCCAGCAGCTTCTCTGCGCGGGGGAGTGGGGAGACCCAGTACTTC | TRBJ2-5 | TRBV5-8 | TRBD2 | .
CASSSGIYGYTF | TGTGCCAGCAGTTCTGGGATCTATGGCTACACCTTC | TRBJ1-2 | TRBV6-5 | . | .